The entry below gives a single T cell receptor (beta chain) sequence along with its context. The data derive from a study of CD8 T cells in Susac syndrome. The CDR3 runs to 12 residues. V was clipped by 2 bases and J by 7 bases, with 9 bases between them. Germline lookup yields CDR1 SGHVS and CDR2 FQNEAQ. Roughly 0.45 to 1 ug RNA was reverse transcribed with random hexamers. TCRdb used MiXCR to reprocess the immunoSEQ multiplex PCR reads, holding one entry per CDR3 protein. The data contain hundreds of thousands of distinct CDR3 sequences, 70% to 90% of them singletons. The receptor's source is a human donor with multiple sclerosis. The sequenced material came from CD8+ T cells from PBMCs. The chain carries TRBV7-8 and TRBJ2-7; D remains unclear. CDR3 sequence (DNA): TGTGCCAGCAGCTTAACGTCGAGGGAGCAGTACTTC. It encodes CASSLTSREQYF.